This record looks at one T cell receptor beta chain sequence and its context. The assay was immunoSEQ multiplex PCR, and TCRdb's table has in-frame clones only and misses some. The repertoire holds around 160,000 clones, over 65% seen once, with approximately 2% in the top ten. The data derive from a study of cytotoxic CD8 clonotypes in ibrutinib-treated CLL. Study information: The study recorded mean values of approximately 260,000 productive templates and 90,000 to 100,000 productive rearrangements per sample.

Germline CDR1 and CDR2: LGHNA and YSLEER. This CDR3 contains 16 residues. After removal of 1 base from V and 9 bases from J, the junction contained 10 bases not matched to a gene. This clonotype was sampled from a human donor with chronic lymphocytic leukemia. The rearrangement links TRBV4-3 to TRBJ2-1; 9 positions match TRBD2. The input for sequencing was PBMCs, taken after 12 months of ibrutinib treatment. As DNA, the CDR3 is TGCGCCAGCAGCCAAGTTTCAGGCGGGAGGGCCGGTGAGCAGTTCTTC. This encodes CASSQVSGGRAGEQFF.